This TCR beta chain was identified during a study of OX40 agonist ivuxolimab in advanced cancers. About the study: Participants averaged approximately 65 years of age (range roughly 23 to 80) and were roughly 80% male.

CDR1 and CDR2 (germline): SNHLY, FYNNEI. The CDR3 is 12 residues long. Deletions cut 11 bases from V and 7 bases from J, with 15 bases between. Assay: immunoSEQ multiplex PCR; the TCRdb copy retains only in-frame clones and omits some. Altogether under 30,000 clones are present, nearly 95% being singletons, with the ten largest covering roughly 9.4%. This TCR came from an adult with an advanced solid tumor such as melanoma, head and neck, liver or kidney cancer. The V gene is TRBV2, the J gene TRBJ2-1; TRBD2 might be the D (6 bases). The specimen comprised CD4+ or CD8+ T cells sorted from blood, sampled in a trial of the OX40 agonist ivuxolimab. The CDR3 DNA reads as TGTGCCCACAGCAGACTAGGGAATGAGCAGTTCTTC. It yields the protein CAHSRLGNEQFF.